The sequence of this TCR beta chain was determined in a study of blood T cells in healthy people across ages. Notes on this clonotype: No antigen is known for it.

The V end lost 5 bases, the J end lost 2 bases, and 17 bases lay between the germline ends. The germline V gene has CDR1 SEHNR and CDR2 FQNEAQ (reference sequence). This CDR3 is built from 16 residues. Then a second PCR, running about 6 to 11 cycles, was carried out with a sample-barcoded 5' primer and a J-beta primer mix. Each cDNA molecule was tagged by a template-switch adaptor that had 12 random nucleotides. TCRdb processed the 5' RACE reads anew with MiXCR; each CDR3 protein has one entry. The table includes some 860,000 distinct CDR3 sequences, around 50% detected once. Study-level results: A greater number of naive CD4+ cells and higher diversity distinguished long-lived donors from aged donors. Unsorted PBMCs ruled out conclusive naive versus antigen-experienced comparison.

This rearrangement joins TRBV7-9 to TRBJ2-3; the D gene is possibly TRBD2 (6 bases). The sequenced material came from blood. The source is a man aged 35-49 years in good health. CDR3: CASSPRLVGTTDTQYF. DNA of the CDR3: TGTGCCAGCAGCCCAAGACTAGTGGGGACCACAGATACGCAGTATTTT.